The 10 T cell receptor beta chains in this list originate from one sample, sequenced in a study of cytomegalovirus exposure and HLA in healthy donors. 60 Vbeta and 13 Jbeta primers were used in PCR. Only in-frame clones appear in the TCRdb table, and some are missing; sequencing was by immunoSEQ multiplex PCR. The sample consists of about 110,000 clones, more than 60% of them appearing once. The source material was PBMCs. These receptors came from a man between 60 and 75 years old in good health and CMV-seronegative.

The V gene is TRBV6-5, the J gene TRBJ2-7; 8 bases match TRBD1. The CDR3 runs 15 residues. V gave up 1 base and J gave up 2 bases; unmatched junction bases: 4. Germline lookup yields CDR1 MNHEY and CDR2 SVGAGI. The CDR3 loop reads CASSYWQGAAYEQYF. CDR3 coding DNA: TGTGCCAGCAGTTACTGGCAGGGGGCGGCCTACGAGCAGTACTTC.

V and J are TRBV4-1 and TRBJ2-5; D may be TRBD1 (5 bases). The germline V gene encodes CDR1 MGHRA and CDR2 YSYEKL. Trimming cost V 0 bases and J 4 bases, with 15 bases left between them. This CDR3 is built from 16 residues. The CDR3 bases are TGCGCCAGCAGCCAAGAAGGGGCAGGCGTGGGAGAGACCCAGTACTTC. This gives the protein CASSQEGAGVGETQYF.

V gene TRBV9 combines with J gene TRBJ2-2; 14 nucleotides match TRBD2. This CDR3 comprises 20 residues. Germline V gene data show CDR1 as SGDLS and CDR2 as YYNGEE. After removal of 4 bases from V and 0 bases from J, the junction contained 11 bases not matched to a gene. The CDR3, as DNA: TGTGCCAGCAGCTCACGGACTAGCGGGGGGTCTGTCGCGAACACCGGGGAGCTGTTTTTT. Protein: CASSSRTSGGSVANTGELFF.

The chain joins TRBV7-2 to TRBJ1-6; tentative D call: TRBD1 (5 bases). Trimming removed 1 base at V and 7 bases at J, with 14 bases between. The CDR3 totals 16 residues. CDR1 SGHTA and CDR2 FQGNSA come from the germline V gene. CDR3 amino acids: CASSLGPWGANSPLHF. CDR3 bases: TGTGCCAGCAGCTTAGGCCCATGGGGCGCGAATTCACCCCTCCACTTT. The full variable domain, rest sourced from reference TRBV7-2 and TRBJ1-6, is GAGVSQSPSNKVTEKGKDVELRCDPISGHTALYWYRQSLGQGLEFLIYFQGNSAPDKSGLPSDRFSAERTGGSVSTLTIQRTQQEDSAVYLCASSLGPWGANSPLHFGNGTRLTVT.

The chain has TRBV5-1 and TRBJ2-1; 12 bases match TRBD2. The CDR3 spans 18 residues. The V and J ends lost 4 bases and 9 bases, in that order; junction bases with no gene match: 17. Germline V gene lookup returns CDR1 SGHRS and CDR2 YFSETQ. The CDR3 DNA follows: TGCGCCAGCAGCCTCAATGGGGCTAGCGGGGGGGTTACAGGTGAGCAGTTCTTC. Translating gives CASSLNGASGGVTGEQFF.

V is TRBV28 and J is TRBJ2-3, with 9 bases identical to TRBD1. The CDR3 loop spans 15 amino acids. Germline CDR1 MDHEN, CDR2 SYDVKM. V was pared by 6 bases and J by 3 bases, with 7 bases of the junction left unmatched. CDR3: CASRGTGKRTDTQYF. The CDR3 DNA reads as TGTGCCAGCAGGGGGACAGGGAAGAGAACAGATACGCAGTATTTT. Supplemented by reference TRBV28 and TRBJ2-3, the full variable domain reads DVKVTQSSRYLVKRTGEKVFLECVQDMDHENMFWYRQDPGLGLRLIYFSYDVKMKEKGDIPEGYSVSREKKERFSLILESASTNQTSMYLCASRGTGKRTDTQYFGPGTRLTVL.

This clone was observed a single time. The chain links TRBV7-9 to TRBJ1-1, with 9 bases that match TRBD1. Germline trimming cut 5 bases from V and 6 bases from J; bases unmatched to any gene: 7. This CDR3 region has 14 residues. Germline CDR1 SEHNR, CDR2 FQNEAQ (reference sequence). The CDR3 here is CASSGTGFGAEAFF. CDR3 in DNA: TGTGCCAGCAGCGGGACAGGGTTCGGGGCTGAAGCTTTCTTT.

The chain recombines TRBV15 with TRBJ2-3; 7 nucleotides line up with TRBD2. The CDR3 sequence is 16 residues long. The V gene end was trimmed by 0 bases and the J gene end by 2 bases; junction bases not matched to a gene: 5. In germline, CDR1 is LNHNV, CDR2 YYDKDF (reference sequence). CDR3 sequence (DNA): TGTGCCACCAGCAGAGATGGGGGGGTAGCCACAGATACGCAGTATTTT. Translating gives CATSRDGGVATDTQYF.

The chain has TRBV6-1 and TRBJ1-5; D is ambiguous. The germline gives CDR1 MNHNS, CDR2 SASEGT. The CDR3 loop spans 13 amino acids. V shed 11 bases and J shed 0 bases, with 11 bases lying between them. The CDR3 sequence is CAGRRDSNQPQHF. CDR3 bases: TGTGCCGGGCGGAGGGATAGCAATCAGCCCCAGCATTTT.

The chain carries TRBV30 and TRBJ1-5; TRBD1 agrees at 7 bases. V was clipped by 2 bases and J by 8 bases; unmatched bases: 6. The CDR3 is 13 residues long. Looked up from germline, CDR1 is GTSNPN and CDR2 is SVGIG (reference sequence). The CDR3 loop is CAWSLRTGEPQHF. DNA of the CDR3: TGTGCCTGGAGTCTCAGGACAGGTGAGCCCCAGCATTTT.